The rows below give T cell receptor beta chains drawn from one sample of a study of human T cells and chemical hapten exposure. TCRdb re-analysed the RACE reads in MiXCR, keeping a single row per CDR3 protein. The table shows about 57,000 distinct CDR3 sequences, with 9.3% occurring only once. Specimen: whole blood, collected in connection with sensitization to the hapten diphenylcyclopropenone (DPC). The source is a woman aged 40 to 50 with alopecia areata. Some clones in this sample may be carry-over from other donors' samples. Each CDR3 is given with its conserved first and last residue. Each record gives: clone size, D gene, V gene, J gene, CDR3 length, CDR3 DNA, CDR3 protein. The D gene is left open where the match is weak. Size is omitted from some rows. Given values are once, few, many or a class for expanded clones.

abundance: few; d_gene: .; v_gene: TRBV4-2; j_gene: TRBJ1-6; len: 14; CDR3nt: TGTGCCAGCAGCCAACGCGTCACTAATTCACCCCTCCACTTT; CDR3aa: CASSQRVTNSPLHF
abundance: .; d_gene: TRBD1; v_gene: TRBV16; j_gene: TRBJ1-6; len: 15; CDR3nt: TGTGCCAGCAGCCTGCAGACAGGGTCTAATTCACCCCTCCACTTT; CDR3aa: CASSLQTGSNSPLHF
abundance: few; d_gene: TRBD2; v_gene: TRBV3-1; j_gene: TRBJ2-5; len: 16; CDR3nt: TGTGCCAGCAGCCCACGGGCTAGCGGGGGGCACATGGCCCAGTACTTC; CDR3aa: CASSPRASGGHMAQYF
abundance: .; d_gene: .; v_gene: TRBV5-1; j_gene: TRBJ1-3; len: 15; CDR3nt: TGCGCCAGCAGGGACCAGGACCTCTCTGGAAACACCATATATTTT; CDR3aa: CASRDQDLSGNTIYF
abundance: few; d_gene: .; v_gene: TRBV18; j_gene: TRBJ1-1; len: 14; CDR3nt: TGTGCCAGCTCCATGGAGGGGATGGGCACTGAAGCTTTCTTT; CDR3aa: CASSMEGMGTEAFF
abundance: .; d_gene: TRBD2; v_gene: TRBV6-5; j_gene: TRBJ2-3; len: 14; CDR3nt: TGTGCCAGCAGCACCGGGACTAGAAAAGATACGCAGTATTTT; CDR3aa: CASSTGTRKDTQYF
abundance: .; d_gene: .; v_gene: TRBV24-1; j_gene: TRBJ2-7; len: 12; CDR3nt: TGTGCCACCAGTGACATGACGGATGAGCAGTACTTC; CDR3aa: CATSDMTDEQYF
abundance: .; d_gene: TRBD1; v_gene: TRBV4-1; j_gene: TRBJ1-2; len: 13; CDR3nt: TGCGCCACAACCGGGACAGGGGGCTCGGGCTACACCTTC; CDR3aa: CATTGTGGSGYTF
abundance: few; d_gene: TRBD1; v_gene: TRBV5-6; j_gene: TRBJ1-5; len: 12; CDR3nt: TGTGCCAGCAGCTTGGCCGGGACAGGCCAGCATTTT; CDR3aa: CASSLAGTGQHF
abundance: many; d_gene: .; v_gene: TRBV27; j_gene: TRBJ2-1; len: 14; CDR3nt: TGTGCCAGCAGTTTCTGGCAGGGGAACAATGAGCAGTTCTTC; CDR3aa: CASSFWQGNNEQFF
abundance: many; d_gene: .; v_gene: TRBV7-6; j_gene: TRBJ2-6; len: 19; CDR3nt: TGTGCCAGCAGCTTGTTGGGGCAGGGGACAAGCTCTGGGGCCAACGTCCTGACTTTC; CDR3aa: CASSLLGQGTSSGANVLTF
abundance: .; d_gene: .; v_gene: TRBV18; j_gene: TRBJ1-5; len: 15; CDR3nt: TGTGCCAGCTCACCGACAGAATATAGCAATCAGCCCCAGCATTTT; CDR3aa: CASSPTEYSNQPQHF
abundance: many; d_gene: .; v_gene: TRBV2; j_gene: TRBJ2-5; len: 14; CDR3nt: TGTGCCAGCAGCCTCCTCTCCTACCAAGAGACCCAGTACTTC; CDR3aa: CASSLLSYQETQYF
abundance: many; d_gene: .; v_gene: TRBV27; j_gene: TRBJ2-3; len: 17; CDR3nt: TGTGCCAGCAGTCGTAACAGAGCCCCAGGTGGACTGGATACGCAGTATTTT; CDR3aa: CASSRNRAPGGLDTQYF
abundance: few; d_gene: .; v_gene: TRBV20-1; j_gene: TRBJ2-7; len: 11; CDR3nt: TGCAGTGCTAGAGCAAGCTACGAGCAGTACTTC; CDR3aa: CSARASYEQYF
abundance: many; d_gene: .; v_gene: TRBV3-1; j_gene: TRBJ2-7; len: 15; CDR3nt: TGTGCCAGCAGCCAAGAGAGCAGGGACTTCGGCGAGCAGTACTTC; CDR3aa: CASSQESRDFGEQYF
abundance: many; d_gene: .; v_gene: TRBV20-1; j_gene: TRBJ2-7; len: 13; CDR3nt: TGCAGTGCTAGTGGTCGGACGAGGAGTGAGCAGTACTTC; CDR3aa: CSASGRTRSEQYF
abundance: many; d_gene: .; v_gene: TRBV5-1; j_gene: TRBJ2-2; len: 16; CDR3nt: TGCGCCAGCAGCTTTACTAGTGGTAGTTACACCGGGGAGCTGTTTTTT; CDR3aa: CASSFTSGSYTGELFF
abundance: many; d_gene: .; v_gene: TRBV11-2; j_gene: TRBJ2-1; len: 13; CDR3nt: TGTGCCAGCAGCTTAGATCAAAGCTTTGAGCAGTTCTTC; CDR3aa: CASSLDQSFEQFF
abundance: many; d_gene: TRBD2; v_gene: TRBV30; j_gene: TRBJ2-1; len: 13; CDR3nt: TGTGCCTGGAGTGTCGGGGGGGGAGATGAGCAGTTCTTC; CDR3aa: CAWSVGGGDEQFF
abundance: .; d_gene: .; v_gene: TRBV11-3; j_gene: TRBJ2-1; len: 14; CDR3nt: TGTGCCAGCAGCCGACCCGGGACCAACAATGAGCAGTTCTTC; CDR3aa: CASSRPGTNNEQFF
abundance: few; d_gene: .; v_gene: TRBV27; j_gene: TRBJ1-2; len: 11; CDR3nt: TGTGCCAGCAGGGGTTCCTATGGCTACACCTTC; CDR3aa: CASRGSYGYTF
abundance: many; d_gene: .; v_gene: TRBV12-3/TRBV12-4; j_gene: TRBJ2-3; len: 13; CDR3nt: TGTGCCAGCACGGCAGGGTTTTCGGATACGCAGTATTTT; CDR3aa: CASTAGFSDTQYF
abundance: .; d_gene: .; v_gene: TRBV7-2; j_gene: TRBJ1-6; len: 14; CDR3nt: TGTGCCAGCAGCCACCTCCGGGCCAATTCACCCCTCCACTTT; CDR3aa: CASSHLRANSPLHF
abundance: few; d_gene: .; v_gene: TRBV27; j_gene: TRBJ2-7; len: 16; CDR3nt: TGTGCCAGCAGTATTAATCGGGACGCAGTACCCTACGAGCAGTACTTC; CDR3aa: CASSINRDAVPYEQYF
abundance: many; d_gene: .; v_gene: TRBV20-1; j_gene: TRBJ1-1; len: 13; CDR3nt: TGCAGTGCAGGGGCCGGGATTTATACTGAAGCTTTCTTT; CDR3aa: CSAGAGIYTEAFF
abundance: few; d_gene: .; v_gene: TRBV28; j_gene: TRBJ2-3; len: 13; CDR3nt: TGTGCCAGCAGCCAAGGCGGGTCAGATACGCAGTATTTT; CDR3aa: CASSQGGSDTQYF
abundance: few; d_gene: .; v_gene: TRBV20-1; j_gene: TRBJ1-3; len: 13; CDR3nt: TGCAGTGCAGCAGGGGTTACTGGAAACACCATATATTTT; CDR3aa: CSAAGVTGNTIYF
abundance: many; d_gene: .; v_gene: TRBV6-5; j_gene: TRBJ2-3; len: 15; CDR3nt: TGTGCCAGCAGGAGCCACCAGGGGTCCACAGATACGCAGTATTTT; CDR3aa: CASRSHQGSTDTQYF
abundance: many; d_gene: .; v_gene: TRBV7-2; j_gene: TRBJ1-4; len: 15; CDR3nt: TGTGCCAGCAGCTTTACAGGAGGGGTATACGAAAAACTGTTTTTT; CDR3aa: CASSFTGGVYEKLFF
abundance: few; d_gene: TRBD2; v_gene: TRBV4-1; j_gene: TRBJ2-3; len: 17; CDR3nt: TGCGCCAGCAGCTGGCTCACTAGCGCGGATCTCGCAGATACGCAGTATTTT; CDR3aa: CASSWLTSADLADTQYF
abundance: many; d_gene: TRBD1; v_gene: TRBV12-3/TRBV12-4; j_gene: TRBJ2-5; len: 13; CDR3nt: TGTGCCAGCCACGGACAGGCGGTTGAGACCCAGTACTTC; CDR3aa: CASHGQAVETQYF
abundance: many; d_gene: TRBD1; v_gene: TRBV30; j_gene: TRBJ2-2; len: 15; CDR3nt: TGTGCCTGGAGCCGGGGACAGCTAAACACCGGGGAGCTGTTTTTT; CDR3aa: CAWSRGQLNTGELFF
abundance: few; d_gene: TRBD2; v_gene: TRBV6-1; j_gene: TRBJ2-2; len: 15; CDR3nt: TGTGCCAGCAGCCCGGGACTAGATTACACCGGGGAGCTGTTTTTT; CDR3aa: CASSPGLDYTGELFF
abundance: .; d_gene: .; v_gene: TRBV24-1; j_gene: TRBJ2-1; len: 13; CDR3nt: TGTGCCACCAGTGATGAAACTCGGGCTGAGCAGTTCTTC; CDR3aa: CATSDETRAEQFF
abundance: many; d_gene: TRBD1; v_gene: TRBV7-6; j_gene: TRBJ2-2; len: 15; CDR3nt: TGTGCCAGCAGACAGGGACAGGGGAGGACCGGGGAGCTGTTTTTT; CDR3aa: CASRQGQGRTGELFF
abundance: many; d_gene: TRBD2; v_gene: TRBV7-8; j_gene: TRBJ2-7; len: 14; CDR3nt: TGTGCCAGCAGCTTCGGCCGGGAGGCCAACGAGCAGTACTTC; CDR3aa: CASSFGREANEQYF
abundance: .; d_gene: .; v_gene: TRBV7-2; j_gene: TRBJ1-2; len: 13; CDR3nt: TGTGCCAGCAGCTTAAAACGGCGCTATGGCTACACCTTC; CDR3aa: CASSLKRRYGYTF
abundance: few; d_gene: .; v_gene: TRBV15; j_gene: TRBJ2-1; len: 14; CDR3nt: TGTGCCACCAGCAGTAGTAGCTCCTACAATGAGCAGTTCTTC; CDR3aa: CATSSSSSYNEQFF
abundance: many; d_gene: TRBD1; v_gene: TRBV29-1; j_gene: TRBJ1-2; len: 12; CDR3nt: TGCAGCGTGGGACAGGGGGCTGGTGGCTACACCTTC; CDR3aa: CSVGQGAGGYTF
abundance: many; d_gene: TRBD1; v_gene: TRBV28; j_gene: TRBJ1-2; len: 16; CDR3nt: TGTGCCAGCAGTTCCCCCCAGGGGGAGGCCAACTATGGCTACACCTTC; CDR3aa: CASSSPQGEANYGYTF
abundance: many; d_gene: .; v_gene: TRBV29-1; j_gene: TRBJ1-4; len: 15; CDR3nt: TGCAGCGTCGCACAGGATCTGGGGGCTAATGAAAAACTGTTTTTT; CDR3aa: CSVAQDLGANEKLFF
abundance: few; d_gene: .; v_gene: TRBV2; j_gene: TRBJ1-5; len: 16; CDR3nt: TGTGCCAGCAGTGAGGGCCTAATCTATAGCAATCAGCCCCAGCATTTT; CDR3aa: CASSEGLIYSNQPQHF